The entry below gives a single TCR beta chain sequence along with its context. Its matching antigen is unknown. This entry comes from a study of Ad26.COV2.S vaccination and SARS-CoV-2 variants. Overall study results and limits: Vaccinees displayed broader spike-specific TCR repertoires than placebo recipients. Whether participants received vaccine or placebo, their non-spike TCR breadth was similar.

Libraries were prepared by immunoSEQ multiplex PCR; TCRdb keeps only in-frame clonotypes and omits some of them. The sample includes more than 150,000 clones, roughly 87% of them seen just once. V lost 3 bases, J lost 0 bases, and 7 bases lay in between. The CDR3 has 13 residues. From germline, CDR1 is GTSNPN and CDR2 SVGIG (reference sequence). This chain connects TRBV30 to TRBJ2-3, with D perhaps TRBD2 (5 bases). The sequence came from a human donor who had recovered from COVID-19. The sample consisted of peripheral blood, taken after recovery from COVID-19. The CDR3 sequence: CAWRDLSTDTQYF. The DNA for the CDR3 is TGTGCCTGGAGGGACTTGAGCACAGATACGCAGTATTTT. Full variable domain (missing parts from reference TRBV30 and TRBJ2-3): SQTIHQWPATLVQPVGSPLSLECTVEGTSNPNLYWYRQAAGRGLQLLFYSVGIGQISSEVPQNLSASRPQDRQFILSSKKLLLSDSGFYLCAWRDLSTDTQYFGPGTRLTVL.